The clone carrying this TCR beta chain was seen ten or more times. The entry originates in a study of neurological immune-mediated disorders. Sample time point: technical triplicate 1. CDR3 length: 14 amino acids. V was clipped by 6 bases and J by 0 bases; unmatched bases: 6. Germline values: CDR1 DFQATT, CDR2 SNEGSKA (reference sequence). 5'RACE with 10-nucleotide random UMIs generated the cDNA. In TCRdb, the 5' RACE reads were re-called with MiXCR into one record per CDR3 protein. The sample yields 20,000 to 25,000 distinct CDR3 sequences, around 14% seen once. This sequence was found in a female donor with HTLV-1-associated myelopathy (HAM/TSP). The V call is TRBV20-1, the J call TRBJ2-3, with 7 bases aligning to TRBD1. Sequenced material: CD4+ T cells from blood. The CDR3 sequence: CSAPGQTSTDTQYF. CDR3 in DNA: TGCAGTGCCCCGGGACAGACTAGCACAGATACGCAGTATTTT.